Listed below are T cell receptor beta chains from one sample, sequenced in a study of T cell responses to AZD1222 COVID-19 vaccine. Some clones are missing from TCRdb's copy, which holds only in-frame ones; the method was immunoSEQ multiplex PCR. The sample lists 140,000 to 150,000 clones; approximately 78% were seen once. Source: peripheral blood, taken on day 0 of MenACWY control vaccination. The origin of the receptors is an adult in good health. CDR3s leave out the opening cysteine and the closing phenylalanine or tryptophan. A D gene is named only where the DNA matches it firmly.

CDR3 protein | V gene | D gene | CDR3 length | J gene
ASSGGQGKTDTQY | TRBV2 | TRBD1 | 13 | TRBJ2-3
ASSYAGRTDTQY | TRBV6-2/TRBV6-3 | - | 12 | TRBJ2-3
ASSRGGSYGYT | TRBV3-1/TRBV3-2 | - | 11 | TRBJ1-2
ASSWAKGETQY | TRBV19 | - | 11 | TRBJ2-5
ASSLGTSGNQPQH | TRBV18 | - | 13 | TRBJ1-5
ASSLDWLNEQY | TRBV11-2 | - | 11 | TRBJ2-7
ATSRDSGGAETQY | TRBV15 | TRBD2 | 13 | TRBJ2-5
ASSLDQETQY | TRBV11-2 | - | 10 | TRBJ2-5
ASSQDRYGYT | TRBV3-1/TRBV3-2 | - | 10 | TRBJ1-2
ASSRKLQGMETQY | TRBV14 | - | 13 | TRBJ2-5
ASIWGTEAF | TRBV19 | - | 9 | TRBJ1-1
ASSSRDRGRSPLH | TRBV2 | TRBD1 | 13 | TRBJ1-6
ASSQAGTTNEKLF | TRBV4-1 | - | 13 | TRBJ1-4
ASSESNRGPYGYT | TRBV10-2 | TRBD1 | 13 | TRBJ1-2
ASSPTAVREQF | TRBV3-1/TRBV3-2 | - | 11 | TRBJ2-1
ASSQGQVVNYGYT | TRBV3-1/TRBV3-2 | - | 13 | TRBJ1-2
ASSLATSGGPENEQF | TRBV5-1 | TRBD2 | 15 | TRBJ2-1
ASRADRNTEAF | TRBV6-5 | - | 11 | TRBJ1-1
AWNRGQANSPLH | TRBV30 | - | 12 | TRBJ1-6
AWSVGRSNQPQH | TRBV30 | - | 12 | TRBJ1-5
ASRGKRVGYT | TRBV25-1 | - | 10 | TRBJ1-2
ASSYDDQNTEAF | TRBV5-4 | - | 12 | TRBJ1-1
ATSLTRGATNEKLF | TRBV15 | - | 14 | TRBJ1-4
ASSFNEEQF | TRBV5-6 | - | 9 | TRBJ2-1
ASSYGQGKQPQH | TRBV6-5 | TRBD1 | 12 | TRBJ1-5
ASSLERGQPQH | TRBV5-1 | - | 11 | TRBJ1-5
ASSQEDGYPRDGYT | TRBV4-2 | - | 14 | TRBJ1-2
ASSELRGGKDEQY | TRBV6-1 | - | 13 | TRBJ2-7
ATSRDKGPTEGGYT | TRBV15 | - | 14 | TRBJ1-2
ASSVEPVWETQY | TRBV9 | - | 12 | TRBJ2-5
ASSERGRSVTEAF | TRBV2 | - | 13 | TRBJ1-1
ASSEILAGAYEQY | TRBV10-2 | TRBD2 | 13 | TRBJ2-7
ASTGTGVGGELF | TRBV6-5 | TRBD1 | 12 | TRBJ2-2
ASSQESGTSAYGYT | TRBV4-2 | - | 14 | TRBJ1-2
ASSRSGGGTGELF | TRBV5-4 | TRBD2 | 13 | TRBJ2-2
ASSLLGYGYT | TRBV11-2 | - | 10 | TRBJ1-2
ASSTRDRVHSPLH | TRBV19 | TRBD1 | 13 | TRBJ1-6
ASRGLPNTEAF | TRBV7-3 | - | 11 | TRBJ1-1
AGGGPNTGELF | TRBV12-3/TRBV12-4 | TRBD2 | 11 | TRBJ2-2
ASSVRAGDGNTIY | TRBV9 | - | 13 | TRBJ1-3
ASSLQSTDTQY | TRBV5-1 | - | 11 | TRBJ2-3
ASCSLTWNTEAF | TRBV19 | - | 12 | TRBJ1-1
ASSPAASQETQY | TRBV6-5 | - | 12 | TRBJ2-5
ASSSRQGQSSYNEQF | TRBV7-6 | TRBD1 | 15 | TRBJ2-1
ASSQTSVETQY | TRBV7-9 | TRBD2 | 11 | TRBJ2-5
ATSREGDTQY | TRBV15 | - | 10 | TRBJ2-3